Each of the 4 T cell receptor beta chains below was sequenced from the same sample in a study of early T cells in non-severe SARS-CoV-2 infection. TCRdb itself ran the 5' RACE reads through MiXCR, one entry per CDR3 protein. The sample shows fewer than 55,000 distinct CDR3 sequences, approximately 11% of them seen only once. Sequenced: whole blood. The receptors come from an adult who was a healthcare worker with PCR-confirmed SARS-CoV-2 infection or an uninfected control (not recorded which).

This clonotype appeared a few times. J is TRBJ1-1 and V is TRBV5-1; 7 nucleotides line up with TRBD1. This CDR3 contains 14 residues. Germline loops: CDR1 SGHRS, CDR2 YFSETQ. The J segment lost 4 bases and the V segment lost 5 bases, leaving 8 bases of the junction unmatched. CDR3 bases: TGCGCCAGCAGTACCAGGCCAGGGGGCACTGAAGCTTTCTTT. It translates to CASSTRPGGTEAFF.

This clonotype appeared many times. V gene TRBV5-1 combines with J gene TRBJ2-3; perhaps TRBD1 as D (7 bases). Germline loops: CDR1 SGHRS, CDR2 YFSETQ. This CDR3 has 16 residues. Trimming took off 0 bases at V and 1 base at J, with 12 bases between the two ends. CDR3 sequence: CASSLGGGGGTDTQYF. Here the CDR3 DNA reads TGCGCCAGCAGCTTGGGAGGAGGGGGCGGCACAGATACGCAGTATTTT.

This clonotype was seen a handful of times. The rearrangement joins TRBV6-2 or TRBV6-3 to TRBJ2-1, with D perhaps matching TRBD2 (6 bases). The CDR3 is made up of 14 amino acids. Germline CDR1 MNHEY, CDR2 SVGEGT. Trimming pared 4 bases from V and 10 bases from J, leaving 17 bases between. The CDR3 reads CASSLVVSAGEQFF. CDR3 bases: TGTGCCAGCAGTTTGGTCGTTAGCGCGGGAGAGCAGTTCTTC.

The chain joins TRBV29-1 to TRBJ1-2; a possible D gene is TRBD1 (6 bases). V was cut by 6 bases and J by 10 bases, with 21 bases left in between. CDR3 size: 13 residues. CDR1 and CDR2 (germline): SQVTM, ANQGSEA. Here the CDR3 reads CSVRADRSVAYTF. The DNA for the CDR3 is TGCAGCGTCCGAGCTGACAGGTCAGTCGCCTACACCTTC.